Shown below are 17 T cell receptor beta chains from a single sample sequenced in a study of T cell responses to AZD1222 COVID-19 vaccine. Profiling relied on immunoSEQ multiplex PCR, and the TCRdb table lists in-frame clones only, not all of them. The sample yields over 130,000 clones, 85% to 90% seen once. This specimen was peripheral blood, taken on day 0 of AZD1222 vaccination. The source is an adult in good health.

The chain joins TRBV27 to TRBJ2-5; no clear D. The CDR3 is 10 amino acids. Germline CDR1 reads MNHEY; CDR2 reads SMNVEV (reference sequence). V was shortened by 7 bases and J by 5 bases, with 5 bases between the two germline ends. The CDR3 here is CASIAETQYF. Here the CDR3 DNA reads TGTGCCAGCATTGCGGAGACCCAGTACTTC.

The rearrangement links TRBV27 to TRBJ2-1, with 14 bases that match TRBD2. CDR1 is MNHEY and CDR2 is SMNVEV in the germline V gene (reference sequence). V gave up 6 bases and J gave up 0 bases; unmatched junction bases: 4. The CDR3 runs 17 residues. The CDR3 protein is CASRDGTSGSSYNEQFF. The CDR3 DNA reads TGTGCCAGCAGGGATGGGACTAGCGGGAGCTCCTACAATGAGCAGTTCTTC.

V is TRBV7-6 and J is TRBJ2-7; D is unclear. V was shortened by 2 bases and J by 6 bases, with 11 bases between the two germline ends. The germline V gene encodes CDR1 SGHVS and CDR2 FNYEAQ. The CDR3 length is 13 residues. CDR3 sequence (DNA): TGTGCCAGCAGCTTACAGTTTAGTAGCGAGCAGTACTTC. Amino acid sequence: CASSLQFSSEQYF.

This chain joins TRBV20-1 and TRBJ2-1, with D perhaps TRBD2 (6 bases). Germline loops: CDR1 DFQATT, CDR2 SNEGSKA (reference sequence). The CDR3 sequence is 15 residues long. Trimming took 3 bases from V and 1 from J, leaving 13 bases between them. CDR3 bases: TGCAGTGCTAGTCCCCGGGAGTCTTCCTACAATGAGCAGTTCTTC. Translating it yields CSASPRESSYNEQFF.

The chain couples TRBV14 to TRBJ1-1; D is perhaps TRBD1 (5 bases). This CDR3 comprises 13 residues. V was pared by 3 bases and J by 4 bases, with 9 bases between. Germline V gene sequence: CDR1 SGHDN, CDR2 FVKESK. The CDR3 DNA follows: TGTGCCAGCAGCCAGGGGGGGATCACTGAAGCTTTCTTT. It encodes CASSQGGITEAFF.

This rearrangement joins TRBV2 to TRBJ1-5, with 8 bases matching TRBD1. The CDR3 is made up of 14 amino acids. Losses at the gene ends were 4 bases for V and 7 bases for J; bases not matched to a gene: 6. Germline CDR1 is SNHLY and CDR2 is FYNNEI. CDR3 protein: CASSGDRGEQPQHF. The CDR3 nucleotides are TGTGCCAGCAGTGGAGACAGGGGTGAGCAGCCCCAGCATTTT.

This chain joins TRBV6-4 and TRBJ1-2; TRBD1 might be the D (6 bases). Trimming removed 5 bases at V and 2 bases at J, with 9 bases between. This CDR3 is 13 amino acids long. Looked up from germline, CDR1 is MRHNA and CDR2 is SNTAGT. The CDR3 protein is CASSRTVNYGYTF. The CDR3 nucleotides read TGTGCCAGCAGTCGGACAGTCAACTATGGCTACACCTTC.

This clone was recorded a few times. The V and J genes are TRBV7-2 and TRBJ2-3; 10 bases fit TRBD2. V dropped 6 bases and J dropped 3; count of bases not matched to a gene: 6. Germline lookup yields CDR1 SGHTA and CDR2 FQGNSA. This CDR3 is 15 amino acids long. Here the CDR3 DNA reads TGTGCCAGCAGTCCTAGCGGGAGAGAGACAGATACGCAGTATTTT. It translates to CASSPSGRETDTQYF.

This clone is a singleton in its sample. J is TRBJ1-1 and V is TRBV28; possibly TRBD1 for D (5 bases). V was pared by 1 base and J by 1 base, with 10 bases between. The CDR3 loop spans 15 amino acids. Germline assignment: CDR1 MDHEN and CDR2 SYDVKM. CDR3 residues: CASSLLTDGNTEAFF. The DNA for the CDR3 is TGTGCCAGCAGTTTATTGACAGACGGGAACACTGAAGCTTTCTTT.

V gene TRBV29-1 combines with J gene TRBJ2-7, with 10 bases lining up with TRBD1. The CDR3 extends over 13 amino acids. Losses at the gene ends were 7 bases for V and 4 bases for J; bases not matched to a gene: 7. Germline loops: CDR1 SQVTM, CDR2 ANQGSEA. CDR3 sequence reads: CSASGTGEYEQYF. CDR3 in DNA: TGCAGCGCCTCCGGGACAGGGGAATACGAGCAGTACTTC.

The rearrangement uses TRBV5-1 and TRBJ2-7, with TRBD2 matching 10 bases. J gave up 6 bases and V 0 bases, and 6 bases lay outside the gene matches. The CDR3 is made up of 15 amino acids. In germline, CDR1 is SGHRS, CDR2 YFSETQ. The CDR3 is CASSLGLAGGLEQYF. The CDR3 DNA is TGCGCCAGCAGCTTGGGTTTAGCGGGGGGCCTCGAGCAGTACTTC.

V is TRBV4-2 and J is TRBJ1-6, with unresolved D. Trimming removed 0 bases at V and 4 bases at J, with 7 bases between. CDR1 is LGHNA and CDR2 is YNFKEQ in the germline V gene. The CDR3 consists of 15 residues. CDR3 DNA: TGTGCCAGCAGCCAAGAGGATGGGTATAATTCACCCCTCCACTTT. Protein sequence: CASSQEDGYNSPLHF.

CDR3 coding DNA: TGCGCCAGCAGCTTGGGTTCCCCAGGGGACGGAAACACCATATATTTT. It codes for CASSLGSPGDGNTIYF. The rearrangement links TRBV5-1 to TRBJ1-3, with TRBD1 as a possible D gene (6 bases). V was clipped by 0 bases and J by 4 bases, with 14 bases between them. The germline CDR1 and CDR2 sequences are SGHRS and YFSETQ. CDR3 size: 16 residues.

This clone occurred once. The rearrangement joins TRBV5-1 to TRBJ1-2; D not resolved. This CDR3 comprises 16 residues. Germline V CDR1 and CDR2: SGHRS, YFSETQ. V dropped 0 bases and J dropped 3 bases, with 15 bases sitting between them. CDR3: CASSLDLMADYYGYTF. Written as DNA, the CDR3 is TGCGCCAGCAGCTTGGACCTGATGGCAGACTACTATGGCTACACCTTC.

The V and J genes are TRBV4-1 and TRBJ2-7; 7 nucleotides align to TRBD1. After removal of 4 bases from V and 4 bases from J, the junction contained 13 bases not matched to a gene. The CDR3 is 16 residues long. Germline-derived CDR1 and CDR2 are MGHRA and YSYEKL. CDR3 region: CASSREGDSRAYEQYF. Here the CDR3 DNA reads TGCGCCAGCAGCCGCGAAGGGGACAGTAGGGCGTACGAGCAGTACTTC.

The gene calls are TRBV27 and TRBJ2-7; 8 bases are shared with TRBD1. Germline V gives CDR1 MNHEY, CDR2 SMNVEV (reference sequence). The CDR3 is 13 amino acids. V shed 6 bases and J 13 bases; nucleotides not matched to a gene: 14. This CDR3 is CASSPRTGLADYF. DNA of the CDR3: TGTGCCAGCAGCCCAAGGACAGGGTTGGCGGACTACTTC.

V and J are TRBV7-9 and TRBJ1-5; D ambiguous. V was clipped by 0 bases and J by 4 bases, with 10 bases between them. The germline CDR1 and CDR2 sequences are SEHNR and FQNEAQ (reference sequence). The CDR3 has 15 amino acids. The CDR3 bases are TGTGCCAGCAGCTTAGCCGAGGGCTATAATCAGCCCCAGCATTTT. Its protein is CASSLAEGYNQPQHF.